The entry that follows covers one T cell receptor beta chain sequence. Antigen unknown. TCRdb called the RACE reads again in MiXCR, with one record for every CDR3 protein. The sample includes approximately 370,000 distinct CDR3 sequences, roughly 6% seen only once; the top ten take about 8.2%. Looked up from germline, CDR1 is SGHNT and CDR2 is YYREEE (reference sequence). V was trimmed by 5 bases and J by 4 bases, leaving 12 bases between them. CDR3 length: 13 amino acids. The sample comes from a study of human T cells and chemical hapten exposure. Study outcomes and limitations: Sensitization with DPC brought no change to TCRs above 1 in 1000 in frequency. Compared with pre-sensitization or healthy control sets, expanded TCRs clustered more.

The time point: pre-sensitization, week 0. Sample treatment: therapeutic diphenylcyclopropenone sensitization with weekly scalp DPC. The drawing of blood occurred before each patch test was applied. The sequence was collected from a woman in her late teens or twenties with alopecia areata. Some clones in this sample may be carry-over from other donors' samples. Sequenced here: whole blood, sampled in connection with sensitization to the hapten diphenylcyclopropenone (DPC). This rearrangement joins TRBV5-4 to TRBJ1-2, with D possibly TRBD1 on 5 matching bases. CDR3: CASRSGQVYGYTF. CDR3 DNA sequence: TGTGCCAGCAGGTCGGGGCAGGTCTATGGCTACACCTTC.